This TCR beta chain comes out of a study of OX40 agonist ivuxolimab in advanced cancers. Study findings and constraints: The antigen specificity of the peripheral T cells (those that were expanded) was not determined.

Libraries were prepared by immunoSEQ multiplex PCR; TCRdb keeps only in-frame clonotypes and omits some of them. The sample contains roughly 86,000 clones, approximately 90% of which appear only once. With baseline, cycle 4 day 1, and cycle 7 day 1 as timepoints, blood was sampled. Note on this clone: Its target is not known.

The TCR sequence derives from an adult with an advanced solid tumor such as melanoma, head and neck, liver or kidney cancer. Source: CD4+ or CD8+ T cells sorted from blood, taken in a trial of the OX40 agonist ivuxolimab.

The CDR3 here is CATLSGNTIYF. CDR3 DNA sequence: TGTGCCACCCTCTCTGGAAACACCATATATTTT. The V gene is TRBV6-5, the J gene TRBJ1-3; D is ambiguous. The V gene's germline CDR1 is MNHEY and CDR2 SVGAGI. The ends were cut back, 10 bases at V and 0 bases at J, with 4 bases in the middle. The CDR3 is 11 residues long.